These T cell receptor beta chains were read from a single sample in a study of blood T cell repertoires in COVID-19. The protocol was immunoSEQ multiplex PCR, while the TCRdb copy is restricted to in-frame clones and leaves out a portion. In the table there are 200,000 to 250,000 clones, around 82% of which are singletons. The sequencing input was peripheral blood. The receptors originated from a woman of 80 years or more with acute or convalescent COVID-19. CDR3s include the opening cysteine and the closing phenylalanine or tryptophan. Fields, in order: J gene, V gene, CDR3 protein.

J: TRBJ1-2; V: TRBV7-9; CDR3: CASSPVDRGGGYTF
J: TRBJ1-2; V: TRBV12-3/TRBV12-4; CDR3: CASSFRLLYGYTF
J: TRBJ1-1; V: TRBV12-3/TRBV12-4; CDR3: CASSLTRNTEAFF
J: TRBJ2-2; V: TRBV19; CDR3: CASRYRGRDGELFF
J: TRBJ2-5; V: TRBV5-6; CDR3: CASSLSGREKTQYF
J: TRBJ2-2; V: TRBV27; CDR3: CASSPGTPAGELFF
J: TRBJ1-6; V: TRBV3-1/TRBV3-2; CDR3: CASSQDVRYSSYNSPLHF
J: TRBJ1-2; V: TRBV2; CDR3: CASSVGGLNYGYTF
J: TRBJ1-5; V: TRBV30; CDR3: CAWSRQANQPQHF
J: TRBJ1-4; V: TRBV10-3; CDR3: CAISGPRGEKLFF
J: TRBJ2-3; V: TRBV5-1; CDR3: CASSGGTTHTDTQYF
J: TRBJ2-3; V: TRBV6-1; CDR3: CASSEPGSGTDTQYF
J: TRBJ1-4; V: TRBV18; CDR3: CASSPPGGREKLFF
J: TRBJ1-6; V: TRBV27; CDR3: CASSPRVRNSPLHF
J: TRBJ2-1; V: TRBV24-1; CDR3: CATSDTGGPSTEQFF
J: TRBJ2-3; V: TRBV20-1; CDR3: CSASSGAGTDTQYF
J: TRBJ2-5; V: TRBV11-2; CDR3: CASSSFRGPQETQYF
J: TRBJ2-1; V: TRBV5-1; CDR3: CASSLRYSSYNEQFF
J: TRBJ1-2; V: TRBV12-3/TRBV12-4; CDR3: CASSLEGSYGYTF
J: TRBJ1-5; V: TRBV18; CDR3: CASSPPLGQPQHF
J: TRBJ1-1; V: TRBV30; CDR3: CAWSRGLGTEAFF
J: TRBJ2-1; V: TRBV4-1; CDR3: CASSQEGGGDHNEQFF
J: TRBJ1-1; V: TRBV12-5; CDR3: CASGSRDSTEAFF
J: TRBJ2-3; V: TRBV24-1; CDR3: CATSRQGVEGTQYF